Listed below are T cell receptor beta chains from one sample, sequenced in a study of OX40 agonist ivuxolimab in advanced cancers. Data came from immunoSEQ multiplex PCR; TCRdb stores just in-frame clones and leaves some out. Of about 61,000 clones in the sample, about 90% were seen once. This sample comprised CD4+ or CD8+ T cells sorted from blood, obtained in a trial of the OX40 agonist ivuxolimab. Source of these receptors: an adult with an advanced solid tumor such as melanoma, head and neck, liver or kidney cancer. CDR3s include the opening cysteine and the closing phenylalanine or tryptophan. Clone size is not always given. Where it is, it says once, few, many or a class for expanded clones.

TRBV6-5	NA	TRBJ2-7	CASSLRTGTYEQYF
TRBV28	NA	TRBJ1-5	CASSKPTGGIYNQPQHF
TRBV5-6	NA	TRBJ1-2	CASSLRQTYSYYGYTF
TRBV5-4	NA	TRBJ1-2	CASSAGVANYGCTF
TRBV6-5	NA	TRBJ2-1	CASSPIAGLYNEQFF
TRBV28	NA	TRBJ2-2	CASSLPQGAGGNTGELFF
TRBV16	NA	TRBJ2-3	CASSPSQGADTQYF
TRBV21-1	NA	TRBJ2-1	CASSKKLSANTYNEQFF
TRBV5-1	NA	TRBJ2-7	CASSLASGRAPYEQYF
TRBV19	NA	TRBJ2-3	CASIPPGDGITDTQYF
TRBV19	NA	TRBJ2-1	CASRDGPSYNEQFF
TRBV2	NA	TRBJ1-5	CASTAAVRQPQHF
TRBV10-2	NA	TRBJ2-1	CASSESIQETNYNEQFF
TRBV15	once	TRBJ2-5	CATSRPREVQETQYF
TRBV10-3	NA	TRBJ1-1	CAISEMTGHEAFF
TRBV7-3	NA	TRBJ1-2	CASSQTPDSSPGYGYTF
TRBV6-1	NA	TRBJ1-5	CASSDQGARQPQHF
TRBV5-1	once	TRBJ2-7	CASSSGAVSYEQYF
TRBV5-1	NA	TRBJ1-4	CASTPGGTNEKLFF
TRBV10-2	NA	TRBJ2-2	CASRDRGNTGELFF
TRBV16	NA	TRBJ1-1	CASSHDRGSTEAFF
TRBV6-5	NA	TRBJ1-2	CASSPTDRGHGYTF
TRBV6-6	NA	TRBJ1-2	CASSYGGQGGYGYTF
TRBV7-9	NA	TRBJ1-1	CASSYQNTEAFF
TRBV9	NA	TRBJ2-1	CASSTRDYTYNEQFF
TRBV25-1	NA	TRBJ2-3	CASSESRLSYAPDTQYF
TRBV28	NA	TRBJ1-2	CASSRSGLIGGYTF
TRBV15	NA	TRBJ2-7	CATSRGDRYEQYF
TRBV6-5	NA	TRBJ1-1	CASGKGQNAEAFF
TRBV5-4	NA	TRBJ2-3	CASSLGSLTDTQYF
TRBV28	NA	TRBJ2-2	CASRRGAGELFF
TRBV7-9	NA	TRBJ2-5	CASSLRGAYQETQYF
TRBV18	NA	TRBJ1-1	CASSGRVDGTEAFF
TRBV5-6	NA	TRBJ1-3	CASSWGLSSGNTIYF
TRBV2	NA	TRBJ1-3	CASSEITTGNTIYF
TRBV30	NA	TRBJ1-4	CAWSRQSNEKLFF
TRBV6-1	NA	TRBJ2-7	CASTPSGGAYEQYF
TRBV6-1	once	TRBJ1-2	CASSTIGVGYGYTF
TRBV5-4	NA	TRBJ1-1	CASSLGGTAEAFF
TRBV28	NA	TRBJ1-2	CASSPSGTGGYGYTF
TRBV28	NA	TRBJ2-1	CASSKRQGKGALGQFF
TRBV28	NA	TRBJ2-4	CASSSEEIAKNIQYF
TRBV10-3	once	TRBJ2-2	CAISESPVSTLTGELFF
TRBV5-1	NA	TRBJ1-2	CASSSTEYGYTF
TRBV6-5	once	TRBJ1-1	CATQRDTEAFF
TRBV5-4	NA	TRBJ2-1	CASSFTSYNEQFF
TRBV15	NA	TRBJ2-2	CATSRDRGNTGELFF
TRBV18	NA	TRBJ1-2	CASSPRLDMQMGYTF
TRBV4-1	NA	TRBJ2-5	CASSQEGLGQGVQETQYF
TRBV11-2	few	TRBJ1-4	CASSLVQEKLFF
TRBV18	NA	TRBJ2-3	CASSPPAGGTDTQYF
TRBV19	NA	TRBJ1-1	CASSHLPQGRAEAFF
TRBV4-3	NA	TRBJ2-1	CASSHLAGGSDEQFF
TRBV6-5	NA	TRBJ2-7	CASSYSPGGPYEQYF
TRBV7-2	NA	TRBJ2-7	CASSSRQGSAYEQYF